This T cell receptor (beta chain) derives from a study of blood T cell repertoires in COVID-19. Study as a whole: The samples span acute and convalescent COVID-19 from the United States, Italy and Spain.

The germline V gene has CDR1 MNHNS and CDR2 SASEGT. V was trimmed by 3 bases and J by 11 bases, leaving 17 bases between them. CDR3 length: 13 residues. Original analysis: It was from reference gene primer amplification that nucleated cell counts were estimated. The protocol was immunoSEQ multiplex PCR, while the TCRdb copy is restricted to in-frame clones and leaves out a portion. V, J and clone size are taken as reported in that table, and D and trimming were inferred from the DNA itself. This sample yields 200,000 to 300,000 clones, of which roughly 76% are seen a single time; 6.5% to 9% belongs to the top ten.

The V gene is TRBV6-1, the J gene TRBJ2-7, with D possibly matching TRBD1 (5 bases). Sequencing was performed on peripheral blood. The clonotype comes from a woman of 80 years or more with COVID-19, enrolled during active disease. The CDR3 sequence is CASSDAPRTGKYF. CDR3 nucleotide sequence: TGTGCCAGCAGTGATGCCCCGCGTACAGGAAAGTACTTC.